Described below is a single T cell receptor beta chain sequence and its context. These data come from a study of blood T cell repertoires in COVID-19. Study-level background: The United States, Italy and Spain were the sources of the acute and convalescent COVID-19 samples. Sample material is recorded as cDNA or gDNA derived from T cells, B-cell-depleted T cells, or PBMCs.

Sequencing used immunoSEQ multiplex PCR; TCRdb keeps in-frame clones, though not all of them. The repertoire includes 200,000 or so clones, over 70% of them detected once, and 4.5% to 7% sits in the top ten. The V and J ends lost 0 bases and 6 bases respectively, with 5 bases between them. Germline V lookup: CDR1 DFQATT, CDR2 SNEGSKA (reference sequence). The CDR3 totals 11 residues. The TCR comes from a woman aged 70-85 years with acute or convalescent COVID-19. Sequences were obtained from peripheral blood. The rearrangement uses TRBV20-1 and TRBJ1-1, with D unresolved. The CDR3, as DNA: TGCAGTGCTAGAGAACTTTCTGAAGCTTTCTTT. It specifies CSARELSEAFF.